This TCR beta chain was documented in a study of T cell responses to AZD1222 COVID-19 vaccine. Study observations and caveats: Recipients of AZD1222 seropositive at baseline numbered only 5 to 7.

The table came from immunoSEQ multiplex PCR; TCRdb's copy has only in-frame clones and leaves some out. The table lists approximately 110,000 clones, approximately 86% of them singletons. Concerning this clone: Its target is not known.

V was pared by 2 bases and J by 0 bases, with 16 bases between. The CDR3 spans 17 residues. In germline, CDR1 is MNHEY, CDR2 SVGEGT. Sequences were derived from peripheral blood, sampled on day 0 of AZD1222 vaccination. The chain links TRBV6-2 or TRBV6-3 to TRBJ2-5; D unclear. The TCR sequence derives from an adult in good health. The CDR3 is CASSYGLWDGDQETQYF. CDR3 bases: TGTGCCAGCAGTTACGGGTTGTGGGATGGCGACCAAGAGACCCAGTACTTC.